This passage covers 3 T cell receptor beta chains from one sample sequenced in a study of blood T cell repertoires in COVID-19. Using immunoSEQ multiplex PCR, the repertoire was profiled, and TCRdb retains in-frame clones only, with some absent. The repertoire holds 200,000 to 250,000 clones, with about four fifths as singletons. Sequenced material: peripheral blood. The receptors originated from a man aged 25 to 40 who had recovered from COVID-19.

The chain combines TRBV6-6 with TRBJ2-5, with 7 nucleotides matching TRBD2. The germline gives CDR1 MNHNY, CDR2 SVGAGI (reference sequence). The CDR3 is made up of 13 amino acids. V shed 8 bases, J shed 7 bases, and the junction held 10 bases outside the gene matches. CDR3 nucleotide sequence: TGTGCCAGCGGGCTAGCGGTGCAGGGGACCCAGTACTTC. It translates to CASGLAVQGTQYF.

The V call is TRBV7-6, the J call TRBJ2-3; D remains ambiguous. Deletions cut 1 base from V and 5 bases from J, with 7 bases between. Germline CDR1 SGHVS, CDR2 FNYEAQ. The CDR3 is made up of 13 amino acids. The CDR3 DNA follows: TGTGCCAGCAGCTTAGGAAACATAGATACGCAGTATTTT. Its translation is CASSLGNIDTQYF.

This chain uses TRBV7-6 with TRBJ2-2, with D perhaps matching TRBD1 (5 bases). The CDR3 length is 16 residues. CDR1 is SGHVS, CDR2 FNYEAQ, per germline. V lost 1 base, J lost 6 bases, and 15 bases lay in between. This chain's CDR3 is CASSLEARTRAGELFF. The CDR3 nucleotides read TGTGCCAGCAGCTTAGAGGCCCGGACACGGGCCGGGGAGCTGTTTTTT. Full variable domain (rest looked up from reference TRBV7-6 and TRBJ2-2): GAGVSQSPRYKVTKRGQDVALRCDPISGHVSLYWYRQALGQGPEFLTYFNYEAQQDKSGLPNDRFSAERPEGSISTLTIQRTEQRDSAMYRCASSLEARTRAGELFFGEGSRLTVL.